This T cell receptor beta chain stems from a study of T cells after yellow fever vaccination. The study, taken as a whole, reports: Abundant contaminating clonotypes from the bulk population could appear in FACS-sorted repertoires. CD4 and CD8 compartments shared a small share of clonotypes, likely from convergent recombination.

Germline values: CDR1 ENHRY, CDR2 SYGVKD. The CDR3 covers 13 residues. V shed 7 bases and J shed 2 bases, with 11 bases lying between them. This clonotype was picked up a small number of times. No antigen is known for it. TCRdb recomputed calls from the 5' RACE reads with MiXCR, one row per CDR3 protein. Counted here are a few hundred thousand distinct CDR3 sequences, roughly 4.8% occurring once; the ten biggest clones make up roughly 3.3%. Sample: CD4+ T cells sorted from PBMCs, taken on the day of the yellow fever booster vaccination. The TCR sequence derives from a man aged 18 to 30 who received the YFV17D yellow fever vaccine. The gene calls are TRBV10-3 and TRBJ1-2, with D maybe TRBD1 (6 bases). CDR3 nucleotide sequence: TGTGCCATCACGGACAGTCTGAACTATGGCTACACCTTC. Translated: CAITDSLNYGYTF.